This entry is about one T cell receptor (beta chain). The data were taken from a study of shared clonotypes between healthy human individuals. This was a deep-level run. Genomic DNA of each subset was evenly split across several immunoSEQ plates. Under the authors' procedure: Without quality scores, immunoSEQ junctional reads could not be filtered like full-length reads. TCRdb's copy holds only in-frame clones and misses some; the assay was immunoSEQ multiplex PCR. That table supplies the V and J calls and clone size; D and trimming were determined from the DNA. The sample holds about 2 million clones, roughly 94% seen once. With 0 bases clipped from V and 0 bases from J, the junction kept 3 bases outside the gene matches. Per germline, CDR1 SGHRS and CDR2 YFSETQ. The CDR3 spans 16 residues.

This sequence joins TRBV5-1 and TRBJ2-3; TRBD2 matches at 8 bases. Sequencing was carried out using naive CD4+ T cells sorted from blood. Subset indicated: CD45RA+ positively selected. The receptor comes from a man between 18 and 29 years old in good health. The chain's CDR3 is CASSLEAGVSTDTQYF. The CDR3 nucleotides are TGCGCCAGCAGCTTGGAAGCGGGAGTAAGCACAGATACGCAGTATTTT.